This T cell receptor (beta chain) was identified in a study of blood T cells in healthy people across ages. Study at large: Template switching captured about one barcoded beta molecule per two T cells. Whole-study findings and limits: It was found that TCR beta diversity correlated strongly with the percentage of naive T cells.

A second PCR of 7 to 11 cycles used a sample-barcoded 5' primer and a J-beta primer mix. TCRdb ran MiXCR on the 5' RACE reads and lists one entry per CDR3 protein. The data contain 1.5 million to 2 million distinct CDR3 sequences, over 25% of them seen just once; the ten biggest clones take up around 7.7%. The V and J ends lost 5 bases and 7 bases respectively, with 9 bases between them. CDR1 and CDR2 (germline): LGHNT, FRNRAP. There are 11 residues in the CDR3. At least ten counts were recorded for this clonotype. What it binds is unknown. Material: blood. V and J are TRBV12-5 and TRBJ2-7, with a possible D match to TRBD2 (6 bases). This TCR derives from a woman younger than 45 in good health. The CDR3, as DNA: TGTGCTAGTGGTATAGGGAGGGAGCAGTACTTC. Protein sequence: CASGIGREQYF.